This T cell receptor (beta chain) derives from a study of early T cells in non-severe SARS-CoV-2 infection. The library protocol tagged individual cDNA molecules with unique molecular identifiers. TCRdb passed the 5' RACE reads through MiXCR, listing each CDR3 protein once. Altogether about 97,000 distinct CDR3 sequences are present, under 15% being singletons, with the ten largest covering over 5%. There are many counts of this clonotype. This TCR derives from an adult who was a healthcare worker with PCR-confirmed SARS-CoV-2 infection or an uninfected control (not recorded which). The sample comprised whole blood.

The CDR3 is CASSEWVAGANVLTF. DNA of the CDR3: TGTGCCAGCAGTGAATGGGTGGCTGGGGCCAACGTCCTGACTTTC. The chain is built from TRBV6-1 and TRBJ2-6, with no clear D. With 2 bases removed from V and 2 bases from J, the gap between germline ends came to 7 bases. The CDR3 runs to 15 residues. Looked up from germline, CDR1 is MNHNS and CDR2 is SASEGT.